These T cell receptor beta chains were read from a single sample in a study of blood T cells in healthy people across ages. TCRdb ran MiXCR on the 5' RACE reads and lists one entry per CDR3 protein. Among around 990,000 distinct CDR3 sequences, roughly two fifths were seen once, and the ten largest hold around 13%. The sample was blood. These receptors originate from a young man in good health. Each CDR3 is given with its conserved first and last residue. D genes are given only for firm matches. Only some rows state a clone size, as once, few, many or a class for expanded clones.

J gene: TRBJ2-2; V gene: TRBV11-2; clone size: -; D gene: -; CDR3 protein: CASSLGSGAHTGELFF; CDR3 DNA: TGTGCCAGCAGCTTAGGCTCAGGGGCCCACACCGGGGAGCTGTTTTTT
J gene: TRBJ1-2; V gene: TRBV25-1; clone size: -; D gene: -; CDR3 protein: CASSEYGVDGYTF; CDR3 DNA: TGTGCCAGCAGTGAATATGGAGTGGACGGCTACACCTTC
J gene: TRBJ1-2; V gene: TRBV29-1; clone size: few; D gene: -; CDR3 protein: CSDLPTVYYGYTF; CDR3 DNA: TGCAGTGACCTCCCGACAGTATACTATGGCTACACCTTC
J gene: TRBJ2-2; V gene: TRBV25-1; clone size: -; D gene: TRBD2; CDR3 protein: CASSGLAGYTGELFF; CDR3 DNA: TGTGCCAGCAGTGGGCTAGCGGGGTACACCGGGGAGCTGTTTTTT
J gene: TRBJ1-6; V gene: TRBV10-3; clone size: once; D gene: -; CDR3 protein: CAISEYGPGSSPLHF; CDR3 DNA: TGTGCCATCAGTGAGTACGGCCCCGGGAGTTCACCCCTCCACTTT
J gene: TRBJ1-1; V gene: TRBV4-1; clone size: few; D gene: TRBD1; CDR3 protein: CASSQVSPGQGTEAFF; CDR3 DNA: TGCGCCAGCAGCCAAGTCTCCCCGGGACAGGGGACTGAAGCTTTCTTT
J gene: TRBJ1-3; V gene: TRBV29-1; clone size: few; D gene: -; CDR3 protein: CSVERSGNTIYF; CDR3 DNA: TGCAGCGTAGAGAGGTCCGGAAACACCATATATTTT
J gene: TRBJ2-1; V gene: TRBV5-8; clone size: few; D gene: -; CDR3 protein: CASSLYSRAQGYNEQFF; CDR3 DNA: TGTGCCAGCAGCTTATATAGTCGTGCGCAGGGGTACAATGAGCAGTTCTTC
J gene: TRBJ1-2; V gene: TRBV12-3/TRBV12-4; clone size: few; D gene: -; CDR3 protein: CASSLGEPWGYTF; CDR3 DNA: TGTGCCAGCAGTTTAGGTGAACCCTGGGGCTACACCTTC
J gene: TRBJ2-7; V gene: TRBV27; clone size: many; D gene: -; CDR3 protein: CASSSSTASYEQYF; CDR3 DNA: TGTGCCAGCAGTTCCTCGACAGCCTCCTACGAGCAGTACTTC
J gene: TRBJ2-7; V gene: TRBV7-2; clone size: -; D gene: -; CDR3 protein: CASSKGGQTYEQYF; CDR3 DNA: TGTGCCAGCAGCAAGGGAGGACAGACCTACGAGCAGTACTTC
J gene: TRBJ2-2; V gene: TRBV6-2/TRBV6-3; clone size: -; D gene: -; CDR3 protein: CASSYAAGTTRSGELFF; CDR3 DNA: TGTGCCAGCAGTTACGCCGCAGGCACCACTCGGAGCGGGGAGCTGTTTTTT
J gene: TRBJ2-1; V gene: TRBV27; clone size: -; D gene: -; CDR3 protein: CASSTRVAYNEQFF; CDR3 DNA: TGTGCCAGCAGTACAAGGGTAGCCTACAATGAGCAGTTCTTC
J gene: TRBJ2-1; V gene: TRBV10-3; clone size: -; D gene: TRBD2; CDR3 protein: CATTSGIGNEQFF; CDR3 DNA: TGTGCCACGACTAGCGGTATCGGTAATGAGCAGTTCTTC
J gene: TRBJ2-7; V gene: TRBV12-3/TRBV12-4; clone size: few; D gene: -; CDR3 protein: CASSFAGGAYEQYF; CDR3 DNA: TGTGCCAGCAGTTTCGCAGGGGGGGCCTACGAGCAGTACTTC
J gene: TRBJ2-7; V gene: TRBV7-9; clone size: -; D gene: TRBD1; CDR3 protein: CASRPGTDISYEQYF; CDR3 DNA: TGTGCCAGCAGGCCCGGGACAGACATCTCCTACGAGCAGTACTTC
J gene: TRBJ2-3; V gene: TRBV18; clone size: few; D gene: -; CDR3 protein: CASSPRSIPGADTQYF; CDR3 DNA: TGTGCCAGCTCACCACGGTCGATCCCGGGCGCAGATACGCAGTATTTT
J gene: TRBJ2-3; V gene: TRBV6-2/TRBV6-3; clone size: few; D gene: -; CDR3 protein: CASSYRVADTQYF; CDR3 DNA: TGTGCCAGCAGTTATAGGGTGGCAGATACGCAGTATTTT
J gene: TRBJ2-3; V gene: TRBV12-3/TRBV12-4; clone size: few; D gene: -; CDR3 protein: CASSPPRPDTYSTDTQYF; CDR3 DNA: TGTGCCAGCAGTCCCCCCCGCCCGGACACATATAGCACAGATACGCAGTATTTT
J gene: TRBJ2-7; V gene: TRBV9; clone size: -; D gene: -; CDR3 protein: CASSVGTGPSEQYF; CDR3 DNA: TGTGCCAGCAGCGTAGGGACCGGGCCAAGCGAGCAGTACTTC
J gene: TRBJ1-1; V gene: TRBV29-1; clone size: few; D gene: TRBD1; CDR3 protein: CSVERGRGQFWTEAFF; CDR3 DNA: TGCAGCGTTGAACGGGGGAGGGGGCAATTTTGGACTGAAGCTTTCTTT
J gene: TRBJ2-2; V gene: TRBV12-3/TRBV12-4; clone size: -; D gene: -; CDR3 protein: CATSPLSGGLFF; CDR3 DNA: TGTGCCACCAGCCCCTTATCCGGGGGGCTGTTTTTT
J gene: TRBJ2-7; V gene: TRBV6-2/TRBV6-3; clone size: -; D gene: -; CDR3 protein: CASSYEGGPWEQYF; CDR3 DNA: TGTGCCAGCAGTTACGAAGGGGGGCCGTGGGAGCAGTACTTC
J gene: TRBJ2-1; V gene: TRBV28; clone size: -; D gene: -; CDR3 protein: CASSFGGPASYNEQFF; CDR3 DNA: TGTGCCAGCAGTTTTGGCGGACCCGCCTCCTACAATGAGCAGTTCTTC
J gene: TRBJ1-5; V gene: TRBV7-2; clone size: -; D gene: TRBD1; CDR3 protein: CASSSTGGQGWPQHF; CDR3 DNA: TGTGCCAGCAGCTCCACGGGGGGACAGGGTTGGCCCCAGCATTTT
J gene: TRBJ2-3; V gene: TRBV7-2; clone size: many; D gene: TRBD2; CDR3 protein: CASSLWVAGFATQYF; CDR3 DNA: TGTGCCAGCAGCTTATGGGTAGCGGGGTTCGCTACGCAGTATTTT
J gene: TRBJ1-2; V gene: TRBV10-3; clone size: -; D gene: -; CDR3 protein: CAISESSPIFSDGYTF; CDR3 DNA: TGTGCCATCAGTGAGTCAAGTCCCATTTTTTCGGATGGCTACACCTTC
J gene: TRBJ1-4; V gene: TRBV6-5; clone size: -; D gene: -; CDR3 protein: CASSAATNEKLFF; CDR3 DNA: TGTGCCAGTTCAGCCGCAACTAATGAAAAACTGTTTTTT
J gene: TRBJ2-3; V gene: TRBV6-4; clone size: -; D gene: TRBD2; CDR3 protein: CASSDSTSGGNTQYF; CDR3 DNA: TGTGCCAGCAGTGACTCGACTAGCGGGGGGAATACGCAGTATTTT
J gene: TRBJ2-3; V gene: TRBV6-6; clone size: -; D gene: TRBD2; CDR3 protein: CASQGPGGADTQYF; CDR3 DNA: TGTGCCTCCCAGGGCCCCGGGGGGGCAGATACGCAGTATTTT
J gene: TRBJ1-6; V gene: TRBV6-2/TRBV6-3; clone size: -; D gene: -; CDR3 protein: CASSDPGRVSPLHF; CDR3 DNA: TGTGCCAGCAGCGATCCCGGGCGGGTTTCACCCCTCCACTTT
J gene: TRBJ1-1; V gene: TRBV7-2; clone size: -; D gene: -; CDR3 protein: CASSSDPRDGQRTFF; CDR3 DNA: TGTGCCAGCAGCTCAGACCCCCGGGACGGACAAAGGACTTTCTTT
J gene: TRBJ2-3; V gene: TRBV2; clone size: -; D gene: TRBD2; CDR3 protein: CASSKSASGGAADTQYF; CDR3 DNA: TGTGCCAGCAGTAAATCGGCTAGCGGGGGGGCCGCAGATACGCAGTATTTT
J gene: TRBJ2-2; V gene: TRBV28; clone size: -; D gene: TRBD2; CDR3 protein: CASKPGGANTGELFF; CDR3 DNA: TGTGCCAGTAAACCTGGGGGGGCGAACACCGGGGAGCTGTTTTTT
J gene: TRBJ2-7; V gene: TRBV4-1; clone size: -; D gene: -; CDR3 protein: CATPRWYEQYF; CDR3 DNA: TGCGCCACGCCGAGGTGGTACGAGCAGTACTTC
J gene: TRBJ2-1; V gene: TRBV6-6; clone size: -; D gene: -; CDR3 protein: CASSGPGIEYNEQFF; CDR3 DNA: TGTGCCAGCAGCGGCCCCGGGATCGAATACAATGAGCAGTTCTTC
J gene: TRBJ1-4; V gene: TRBV12-3/TRBV12-4; clone size: few; D gene: -; CDR3 protein: CASSLTSRGLGSTNEKLFF; CDR3 DNA: TGTGCCAGCAGTCTCACCTCACGGGGGCTCGGGAGCACTAATGAAAAACTGTTTTTT
J gene: TRBJ2-2; V gene: TRBV5-1; clone size: few; D gene: -; CDR3 protein: CASSLGEGSTGELFF; CDR3 DNA: TGCGCCAGCAGCTTGGGTGAAGGGTCCACCGGGGAGCTGTTTTTT
J gene: TRBJ2-1; V gene: TRBV9; clone size: -; D gene: -; CDR3 protein: CASSGGGLNEQFF; CDR3 DNA: TGTGCCAGCAGCGGTGGGGGCCTGAATGAGCAGTTCTTC